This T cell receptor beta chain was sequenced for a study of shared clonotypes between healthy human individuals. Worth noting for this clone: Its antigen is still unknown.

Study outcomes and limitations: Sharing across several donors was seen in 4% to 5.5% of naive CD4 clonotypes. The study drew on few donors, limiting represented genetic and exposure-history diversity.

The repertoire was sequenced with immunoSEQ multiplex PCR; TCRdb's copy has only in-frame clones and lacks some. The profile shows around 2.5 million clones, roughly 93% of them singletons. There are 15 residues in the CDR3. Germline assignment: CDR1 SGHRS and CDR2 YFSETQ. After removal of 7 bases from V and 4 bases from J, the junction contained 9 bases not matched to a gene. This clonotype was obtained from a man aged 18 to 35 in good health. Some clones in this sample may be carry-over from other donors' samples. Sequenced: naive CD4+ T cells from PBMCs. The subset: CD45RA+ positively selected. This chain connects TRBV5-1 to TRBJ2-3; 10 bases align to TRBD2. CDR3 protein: CASQNQAGGPDTQYF. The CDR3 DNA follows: TGCGCCAGCCAGAACCAAGCGGGAGGGCCAGATACGCAGTATTTT.